The sample holds one count of the clone carrying this T cell receptor beta chain. Its antigen is currently unknown. V was shortened by 5 bases and J by 5 bases, with 21 bases between the two germline ends. This CDR3 has 16 residues. CDR1 MNHEY and CDR2 SMNVEV come from the germline V gene (reference sequence). This specimen comes from a study of cytomegalovirus exposure and HLA in healthy donors. Points from the study as a whole: Later on, analysis showed that most CMV-associated TCR beta chains appeared to be HLA-restricted. Researchers reported in a later analysis that a missense DCLRE1C variant was tied to TCR beta V- and J-gene trimming. TCR beta sequences numbering around 15,000 were associated with HLA alleles at 0.05 false discovery rate in a later analysis. Among TCR beta chains, those listed as cytomegalovirus-associated numbered about 160.

A multiplex PCR was run with 60 Vbeta primers and 13 Jbeta primers. Assay: immunoSEQ multiplex PCR; the TCRdb copy retains only in-frame clones and omits some. Of about 200,000 clones detected, around three quarters appear once; the ten largest clones hold roughly 4.5%. Material for sequencing was PBMCs. The chain uses TRBV27 and TRBJ2-5, with a possible D match to TRBD1 (6 bases). This TCR was recovered from a woman aged 25-40 years in good health and CMV-seropositive. The CDR3 protein is CASSRTRGAARETQYF. CDR3 nucleotides: TGTGCCAGCAGTCGGACCAGGGGCGCGGCTAGGGAGACCCAGTACTTC.